The following is a T cell receptor beta chain sequence with its context. This sample stems from a study of T cell responses to AZD1222 COVID-19 vaccine. This CDR3 contains 13 residues. Trimming left V 2 bases short and J 6 bases short, with 10 bases between. CDR1 LGHDT and CDR2 YNNKEL come from the germline V gene (reference sequence). Libraries were prepared by immunoSEQ multiplex PCR; TCRdb keeps only in-frame clonotypes and omits some of them. The sample holds 150,000 to 200,000 clones, around nine tenths seen once. The chain links TRBV3-1 (or the pseudogene TRBV3-2) to TRBJ1-1; D possibly corresponds to TRBD1 (5 bases). This clonotype was sampled from an adult in good health. The sample in question was peripheral blood, obtained on day 0 of AZD1222 vaccination. The CDR3 DNA reads TGTGCCAGCAGCCAACAGGGAGGCGCTGAAGCTTTCTTT. Translating gives CASSQQGGAEAFF.